These T cell receptor beta chains were read from a single sample in a study of vaccination and CD4 T cells after COVID-19. Their recognized antigens are unknown. Each CDR3 protein is one row after TCRdb ran MiXCR on the PCR reads. The table records fewer than 25,000 distinct CDR3 sequences, around 45% of them present only once. Sequenced material: CD4+ T cells from blood, cultured in vitro. Receptor source: a human donor who had recovered from COVID-19. Each CDR3 is given with its conserved first and last residue. D genes are given only for firm matches. The listing skips clone size in some rows; elsewhere it reads once, few, many or a size class.

clone size,D gene,J gene,V gene,CDR3 DNA,CDR3 protein
few,TRBD1,TRBJ2-2,TRBV7-2,TGTGCCAGCAGCCCCAGGACAGGGGTGGGTGGGCTGTTTTTT,CASSPRTGVGGLFF
few,NA,TRBJ1-6,TRBV20-1,TGCAGTGCCCCCAGTTGGGGTAGGGGAATTTCACCCCTCCACTTT,CSAPSWGRGISPLHF
NA,NA,TRBJ1-3,TRBV30,TGTGCCTGGAGTGGTGTGGGTGGGGCTGGAAACACCATATATTTT,CAWSGVGGAGNTIYF
few,TRBD2,TRBJ2-5,TRBV5-4,TGTGCCAGCAGCGGCTGGGGCGGGAGAGCACAAGAGACCCAGTACTTC,CASSGWGGRAQETQYF
NA,NA,TRBJ1-5,TRBV4-1,TGCGCCAGCAGCCACCGACTTGATGCCCAGCCCCAGCATTTT,CASSHRLDAQPQHF
NA,NA,TRBJ1-2,TRBV27,TGTGCCAGCTCCAGGGGATGGGGGAACTATGGCTACACCTTC,CASSRGWGNYGYTF
once,NA,TRBJ2-3,TRBV7-3,TGTGCCAGCAGCAAGACTAGGGATAGCACAGATACGCAGTATTTT,CASSKTRDSTDTQYF
NA,TRBD1,TRBJ2-7,TRBV7-2,TGTGCCAGCAAGTCCGGGACAGGGGGCGTATTATACGAGCAGTACTTC,CASKSGTGGVLYEQYF
NA,NA,TRBJ1-1,TRBV5-1,TGCGCCAGCAGCCTGGAAGGCCGGAACACTGAAGCTTTCTTT,CASSLEGRNTEAFF
NA,NA,TRBJ2-6,TRBV7-2,TGTGCCAGCAGCTCACAGGGACCTGGGGCCAACGTCCTGACTTTC,CASSSQGPGANVLTF
NA,NA,TRBJ1-4,TRBV5-1,TGCGCCAGCAGCTACGACCTCTTGGGAAGGGGAGCCCCACTGTTTTTT,CASSYDLLGRGAPLFF
NA,TRBD1,TRBJ1-2,TRBV7-2,TGTGCCAGCAGCTTATCTGGACAGGGGGCCGGTGGCTACACCTTC,CASSLSGQGAGGYTF
NA,TRBD1,TRBJ1-1,TRBV6-1,TGTGCCAGCAGCCAAGATTCTGACAGGGCAACGAACACTGAAGCTTTCTTT,CASSQDSDRATNTEAFF
NA,NA,TRBJ1-6,TRBV18,TGTGCCAGCTCACCACCTGCGAATTCACCCCTCCACTTT,CASSPPANSPLHF
NA,TRBD2,TRBJ2-1,TRBV20-1,TGCAGTGCTAGAGATAGGTGGGGGGGGGGCTACAATGAGCAGTTCTTC,CSARDRWGGGYNEQFF
few,NA,TRBJ2-7,TRBV11-3,TGTGCCAGCAGCTTAGACCGTTCTCGCCTCATCGCCTACGAGCAGTACTTC,CASSLDRSRLIAYEQYF
few,TRBD1,TRBJ1-5,TRBV7-2,TGTGCCAGCAGCCCCGACTGGACAGGGTTCCAGCCCCAGCATTTT,CASSPDWTGFQPQHF
NA,TRBD1,TRBJ2-3,TRBV15,TGTGCCACCAGCAGCAGGACAGGGGGCTTGGGAGATACGCAGTATTTT,CATSSRTGGLGDTQYF
NA,TRBD2,TRBJ2-3,TRBV7-2,TGTGCCAGCAGCTTAGATAGAGCGGGAGGGGGCACAGATACGCAGTATTTT,CASSLDRAGGGTDTQYF
NA,NA,TRBJ2-7,TRBV2,TGTGCCAGCAAGATGAGACCCTCCTACGAGCAGTACTTC,CASKMRPSYEQYF
NA,NA,TRBJ2-1,TRBV4-3,TGCGCCAGCAGCCAAGAAAGGTTGAGGGCAGTACAGTTCTTC,CASSQERLRAVQFF
NA,TRBD1,TRBJ1-1,TRBV12-3/TRBV12-4,TGTGCCAGCAGTTCCTCGACAGGGTTCACTGAAGCTTTCTTT,CASSSSTGFTEAFF
NA,NA,TRBJ1-4,TRBV7-9,TGTGCCAGCAGCTTAGGTGGCGGGAGCGAGGAAAAACTGTTTTTT,CASSLGGGSEEKLFF
NA,NA,TRBJ2-2,TRBV6-2/TRBV6-3,TGTGCCAGCACACCATATGGACAGTCGAACACCGGGGAGCTGTTTTTT,CASTPYGQSNTGELFF
few,TRBD1,TRBJ1-1,TRBV20-1,TGCAGGGCAGACAGGGAAAAGTCTGAAGCTTTCTTT,CRADREKSEAFF
NA,NA,TRBJ1-6,TRBV5-8,TGTGCCAGCAGCTTGGCCTCGGGCAGCGGCCCCTATAATTCACCCCTCCACTTT,CASSLASGSGPYNSPLHF
NA,NA,TRBJ2-2,TRBV19,TGTGCCAGTAGTATAGTGAGGACAGTGGACACCGGGGAGCTGTTTTTT,CASSIVRTVDTGELFF
NA,TRBD1,TRBJ2-3,TRBV7-2,TGTGCCAGCAGCTCAGGACAGGCTTACACAGATACGCAGTATTTT,CASSSGQAYTDTQYF